A selection of T cell receptor beta chains follows, all from one sample in a study of blood T cell repertoires in COVID-19. Clones were read by immunoSEQ multiplex PCR, and TCRdb kept only the in-frame ones, dropping some. The table records under 30,000 clones, about nine tenths of them present only once. Sequenced: peripheral blood. All receptors derive from a human donor in a cohort sampled during active COVID-19. Each CDR3 is given with its conserved first and last residue. A D gene is named only where the DNA matches it firmly. Some rows have no size entry. The others give once, few or many, or a class for an expanded clone.

d_gene,j_gene,v_gene,abundance,CDR3nt,CDR3aa
-,TRBJ1-3,TRBV6-1,few,TGTGCCAGCAGTGTCGCAGCGGAGGTGCATGGAAACACCATATATTTT,CASSVAAEVHGNTIYF
-,TRBJ2-7,TRBV27,-,TGTGCCAGCTCCCGAGATCCTCAGGGGTATGCCTACGAGCAGTACTTC,CASSRDPQGYAYEQYF
-,TRBJ2-6,TRBV18,-,TGTGCCAGCCGTCCCGGGGGAGCTGGGGCCAACGTCCTGACTTTC,CASRPGGAGANVLTF
TRBD1,TRBJ2-5,TRBV11-2,-,TGTGCCAGCAGCTTAACGACAGGGGGAGAGACCCAGTACTTC,CASSLTTGGETQYF
-,TRBJ2-2,TRBV5-1,few,TGCGCCAGCAGCCCTGGCCGGGACTGGGGCACCGGGGAGCTGTTTTTT,CASSPGRDWGTGELFF
TRBD1,TRBJ2-7,TRBV29-1,-,TGCAGCGTGACAGGGCCTTCCTACGAGCAGTACTTC,CSVTGPSYEQYF
TRBD1,TRBJ1-4,TRBV18,-,TGTGCCAGCTCACCGCAAGGGACAGGGCTTTATGAAAAACTGTTTTTT,CASSPQGTGLYEKLFF
TRBD2,TRBJ2-1,TRBV3-1/TRBV3-2,-,TGTGCCAGCAGCCGGACTAGCGGGGGGCCCTACAATGAGCAGTTCTTC,CASSRTSGGPYNEQFF
-,TRBJ2-3,TRBV24-1,-,TGTGCCACCAGGCACAGAGATCAGAGCAGAGATACGCAGTATTTT,CATRHRDQSRDTQYF
TRBD1,TRBJ1-3,TRBV6-6,-,TGTGCCAGCGGAAACAGGGGGAGCTCTGGAAACACCATATATTTT,CASGNRGSSGNTIYF
-,TRBJ2-2,TRBV5-1,-,TGCGCCAGCAGCTTGAGCAGGGTGGCCGGGGAGCTGTTTTTT,CASSLSRVAGELFF
TRBD1,TRBJ2-3,TRBV7-6,once,TGTGCCAGCAGCCCATCTGGACAGGTCGCCACAGATACGCAGTATTTT,CASSPSGQVATDTQYF
-,TRBJ2-2,TRBV7-2,few,TGTGCCAGCAGCTTTCTCCTAGGGGAGCTGTTTTTT,CASSFLLGELFF
-,TRBJ2-5,TRBV5-1,-,TGCGCCAGCAGCTTGTCACCCACAGGGTCCAAGGAGACCCAGTACTTC,CASSLSPTGSKETQYF
-,TRBJ2-7,TRBV11-3,few,TGTGCCAGCAGCTTACCTAGGACACACCTAAGGGGGTACGAGCAGTACTTC,CASSLPRTHLRGYEQYF
-,TRBJ2-2,TRBV4-2,few,TGTGCCAGCAGCCAAGATCCTTCCAGGGCCGGTTCCGGGGAGCTGTTTTTT,CASSQDPSRAGSGELFF
-,TRBJ1-6,TRBV7-2,-,TGTGCCAGCAGCTTAGGTTTAATGCGGTCCTATAATTCACCCCTCCACTTT,CASSLGLMRSYNSPLHF
TRBD2,TRBJ2-3,TRBV9,-,TGTGCCAGCAGCGCGTTACTAGCGGGGGGAACAGATACGCAGTATTTT,CASSALLAGGTDTQYF
-,TRBJ2-2,TRBV5-1,-,TGCGCCAGCAGCTTCGGGTTCACGCAGAAGGAGCTGTTTTTT,CASSFGFTQKELFF
-,TRBJ2-5,TRBV7-2,-,TGTGCCAGCAGCTTAAAGGGCGGGGGCACGACCCAGTACTTC,CASSLKGGGTTQYF
-,TRBJ1-2,TRBV19,-,TGTGCCAGTAGTATACAGAACTATGGCTACACCTTC,CASSIQNYGYTF
TRBD1,TRBJ1-1,TRBV10-3,-,TGTGCCATCAGCCCGGACAGGGATGAAGCTTTCTTT,CAISPDRDEAFF
-,TRBJ2-7,TRBV19,-,TGTGCCAGTAGTATAGGACTCGACGAGCAGTACTTC,CASSIGLDEQYF
-,TRBJ2-1,TRBV30,-,TGTGCCTGGCGCCCAGGGGTTAATGAGCAGTTCTTC,CAWRPGVNEQFF
TRBD2,TRBJ2-5,TRBV3-1/TRBV3-2,once,TGTGCCAGCAGCCCGACCCGGGCGGGGGGGCAAGAGACCCAGTACTTC,CASSPTRAGGQETQYF
TRBD2,TRBJ2-1,TRBV7-9,once,TGTGCCAGCAGCTTAGGAGGGAGGGCGGCTAGCTTGGACAATGAGCAGTTCTTC,CASSLGGRAASLDNEQFF
-,TRBJ1-5,TRBV2,-,TGTGCCAGCAGTCGGGGTTTACAGCCCCAGCATTTT,CASSRGLQPQHF
-,TRBJ1-6,TRBV21-1,-,TGTGCCAGCCCCTACGGTAGGGTAGGAGTGGGAGTCTCACCCCTCCACTTT,CASPYGRVGVGVSPLHF
-,TRBJ2-3,TRBV9,-,TGTGCCAGCAGCGTAGTGGGCCCCAGTGATACGCAGTATTTT,CASSVVGPSDTQYF
-,TRBJ2-3,TRBV30,-,TGTGCCTTAACAACTGGGGCGGTCACAGATACGCAGTATTTT,CALTTGAVTDTQYF
-,TRBJ2-3,TRBV7-8,once,TGTGCCAGCAGCTTATTTGTTGCCAGGGCCAGCACAGATACGCAGTATTTT,CASSLFVARASTDTQYF
-,TRBJ1-6,TRBV6-5,-,TGTGCCAGCAGGGGAGTCTCCTATAATTCACCCCTCCACTTT,CASRGVSYNSPLHF
TRBD1,TRBJ2-7,TRBV10-2,-,TGCGCCTCCGAGGGACAGGGCTCCTACGAGCAGTACTTC,CASEGQGSYEQYF
TRBD1,TRBJ1-2,TRBV7-9,-,TGTGCCAGCAGTCCTAACCGACAGGGCGTTGGTCGCTACACCTTC,CASSPNRQGVGRYTF
-,TRBJ1-6,TRBV18,-,TGTGCCAGCTCACCCGCATTCGGTTCACCCCTCCACTTT,CASSPAFGSPLHF
-,TRBJ1-2,TRBV2,-,TGTGCCAGCAGTTACAGGACGGACTATGGCTACACCTTC,CASSYRTDYGYTF
-,TRBJ2-2,TRBV5-4,-,TGTGCCAGCAGCTTGGGGGGCAGGGCGTCCGGGGAGCTGTTTTTT,CASSLGGRASGELFF
-,TRBJ2-7,TRBV7-2,once,TGTGCCAGCAGCACCACCACAGGGTTAAGGTACGAGCAGTACTTC,CASSTTTGLRYEQYF
TRBD2,TRBJ2-7,TRBV4-1,-,TGCGCCAGCAGACGACTAGCGGGGGCAACCTACGAGCAGTACTTC,CASRRLAGATYEQYF
-,TRBJ2-1,TRBV7-9,-,TGTGCCAGCAGCTTAGATTCAGGGTTTGTCTACAATGAGCAGTTCTTC,CASSLDSGFVYNEQFF
TRBD1,TRBJ2-7,TRBV11-2,-,TGTGCCAGCAGCTTGGGACAGGGGCCCCCCTACGAGCAGTACTTC,CASSLGQGPPYEQYF
TRBD1,TRBJ1-6,TRBV11-2,-,TGTGCCAGCAGCTCACCAGGGGACAGGGGGCGGGATTCACCCCTCCACTTT,CASSSPGDRGRDSPLHF
TRBD2,TRBJ2-1,TRBV27,-,TGTGCCAGCAGTTTGGGGACTAGCCCTTACAATGAGCAGTTCTTC,CASSLGTSPYNEQFF
-,TRBJ2-3,TRBV6-5,-,TGTGCCAGCAGTTACTCGCGACCGGGACTAGATACGCAGTATTTT,CASSYSRPGLDTQYF
-,TRBJ1-2,TRBV28,-,TGTGCCAGCAGGGAAGACACCATCAACTATGGCTACACCTTC,CASREDTINYGYTF
-,TRBJ1-2,TRBV27,-,TGTGCCAGCAGTCCTCGGACAGTTTCGCGAGGGGGCTACACCTTC,CASSPRTVSRGGYTF
-,TRBJ2-5,TRBV3-1/TRBV3-2,-,TGTGCCAGCAGCCAAAAGTTTTTGGGTAAGCGGAGACAAGAGACCCAGTACTTC,CASSQKFLGKRRQETQYF
-,TRBJ1-2,TRBV4-2,-,TGTGCCAGCAGCCAAGGGTTAGCTTATGGCTACACCTTC,CASSQGLAYGYTF
-,TRBJ1-1,TRBV4-1,once,TGCGCCAGCAGGCTGCAGGGGATGCGAGAGATGAACACTGAAGCTTTCTTT,CASRLQGMREMNTEAFF
TRBD1,TRBJ2-1,TRBV6-5,-,TGTGCCAGCAGTTACCGACAGGGCGAGCAGTTCTTC,CASSYRQGEQFF
-,TRBJ1-4,TRBV7-9,-,TGTGCCAGCACCCGGGGGGTAACAGGCCGATCGGCTGAAAAACTGTTTTTT,CASTRGVTGRSAEKLFF
TRBD1,TRBJ1-3,TRBV4-2,-,TGTGCCAGCAGCCTCCCGGACAGGCCTGGAAACACCATATATTTT,CASSLPDRPGNTIYF
-,TRBJ2-7,TRBV5-6,-,TGTGCCAGCAGCTTAGGGGTCTACGAGCAGTACTTC,CASSLGVYEQYF
TRBD1,TRBJ1-6,TRBV27,-,TGTGCCAGCAGTGGGACAGCCAGCTCCTATAATTCACCCCTCCACTTT,CASSGTASSYNSPLHF
-,TRBJ2-6,TRBV27,-,TGTGCCAGCAGTCCCCTAAGCTCTGGGGCCAACGTCCTGACTTTC,CASSPLSSGANVLTF
-,TRBJ1-1,TRBV21-1,few,TGTGCCAGCAGCAAAGATAAGTATCGGACTGAAGCTTTCTTT,CASSKDKYRTEAFF
-,TRBJ1-1,TRBV11-3,-,TGTGCCAGCAGCTTAGGAAGCGTCGCTGAAGCTTTCTTT,CASSLGSVAEAFF
TRBD1,TRBJ2-5,TRBV4-1,-,TGCGCCAGCAGCCAAGGCTCCAGGGGGGAGACCCAGTACTTC,CASSQGSRGETQYF
-,TRBJ2-1,TRBV19,-,TGTGCCAGTACCCCAGGCCCGCCCAATGAGCAGTTCTTC,CASTPGPPNEQFF